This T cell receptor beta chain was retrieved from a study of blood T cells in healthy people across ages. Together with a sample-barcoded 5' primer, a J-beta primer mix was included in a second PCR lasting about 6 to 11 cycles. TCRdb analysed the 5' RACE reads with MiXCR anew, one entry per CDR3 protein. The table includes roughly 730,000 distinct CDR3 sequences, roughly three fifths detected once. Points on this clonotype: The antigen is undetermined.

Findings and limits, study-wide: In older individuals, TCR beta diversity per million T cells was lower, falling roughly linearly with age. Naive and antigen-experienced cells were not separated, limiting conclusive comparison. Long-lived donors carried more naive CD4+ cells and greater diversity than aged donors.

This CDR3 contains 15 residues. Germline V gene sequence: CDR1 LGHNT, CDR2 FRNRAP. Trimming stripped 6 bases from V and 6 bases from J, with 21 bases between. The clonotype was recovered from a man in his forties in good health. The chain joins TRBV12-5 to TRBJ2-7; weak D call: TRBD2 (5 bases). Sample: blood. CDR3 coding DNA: TGTGCTAGTGGACCCTCACTAGGAACGGATTCCGAGCAGTACTTC. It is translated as CASGPSLGTDSEQYF.